The 6 T cell receptor beta chains in this list originate from one sample, sequenced in a study of regulatory T cells in long-lasting Graves disease. Time point defined: newly diagnosed GD, antithyroid drugs for less than 3 months. Following extraction of RNA from PBMCs, that RNA was used to make the TCR library. Relying on iRepertoire HTBI primers and Arm-PCR of CDR3 regions, the team built TCR beta libraries. Each CDR3 protein is one row after TCRdb ran MiXCR on the multiplex PCR reads. This table has 320,000 or so distinct CDR3 sequences, 18% appearing once. The sample was peripheral blood mononuclear cells (PBMCs), taken at new diagnosis, from a patient treated with antithyroid drugs. All receptors come from a female donor with Graves disease.

This sequence joins TRBV6-1 and TRBJ2-3; 7 bases line up with TRBD1. The length of the CDR3 is 14 residues. Germline assignment: CDR1 MNHNS and CDR2 SASEGT. V dropped 6 bases and J dropped 2; count of bases not matched to a gene: 5. The CDR3 region has the DNA TGTGCCAGCAGAATGGGACAGCCCACAGATACGCAGTATTTT. It translates to CASRMGQPTDTQYF.

V gene TRBV28 combines with J gene TRBJ2-5; D may correspond to TRBD1 or TRBD2 (5 bases each). The J call may be incorrect, as the DNA end agrees better with TRBJ2-1. The CDR3 runs to 15 residues. Germline V gene sequence: CDR1 MDHEN, CDR2 SYDVKM. This CDR3 is CASTGRRLPYGEQFF. The CDR3, as DNA: TGTGCCAGCACGGGACGAAGGCTACCCTACGGGGAGCAGTTCTTC.

This clonotype was detected ten times or more. Compared with germline, one end of the junction differs, possibly owing to a read error. CDR3 nucleotide sequence: TGTGCCAGCAGTTTACAGGGACTACTTTTCTATGGCTACATCTTC. This gives the protein CASSLQGLLFYGYIF. The chain is built from TRBV28 and TRBJ1-2; TRBD1 is a possible D gene (5 bases). CDR1 and CDR2 (germline): MDHEN, SYDVKM. The CDR3 length is 15 residues.

The chain uses TRBV10-3 and TRBJ2-3; 14 nucleotides align to TRBD2. The germline gives CDR1 ENHRY, CDR2 SYGVKD. V lost 8 bases and J lost 4; bases outside the gene matches: 8. The CDR3 consists of 16 residues. The CDR3 region is CAISGLAGAVADTQYF. In DNA, the CDR3 is TGTGCCATCTCGGGACTAGCGGGAGCTGTTGCAGATACGCAGTATTTT.

As concerns this clonotype: A much larger clone differs from this one at a single base, so this may be a read error. In DNA form, the CDR3 reads TGTTCCAGCAGCTCACTAGCGGGAGGGCCAGAAGAGCAGTTCTTC. It codes for CSSSSLAGGPEEQFF. The V call is TRBV9, the J call TRBJ2-1, with 13 bases aligning to TRBD2. Germline values: CDR1 SGDLS, CDR2 YYNGEE. This CDR3 comprises 15 residues.

This clonotype came up many times. This chain connects TRBV2 to TRBJ1-3; tentatively, D is TRBD1 (6 bases). The ends were cut back, 7 bases at V and 4 bases at J, with 17 bases in the middle. Germline V gene sequence: CDR1 SNHLY, CDR2 FYNNEI. CDR3 length: 15 amino acids. The CDR3 sequence: CASTERGAAGNTIYF. CDR3 nucleotide sequence: TGTGCCAGCACCGAACGGGGGGCAGCCGGAAACACCATATATTTT.